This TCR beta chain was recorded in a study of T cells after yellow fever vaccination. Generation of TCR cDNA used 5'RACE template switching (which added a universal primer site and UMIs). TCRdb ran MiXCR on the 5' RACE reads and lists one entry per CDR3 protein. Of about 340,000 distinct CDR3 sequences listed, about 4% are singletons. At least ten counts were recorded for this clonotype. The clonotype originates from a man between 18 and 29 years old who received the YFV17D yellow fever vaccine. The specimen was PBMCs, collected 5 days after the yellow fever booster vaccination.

The CDR3 here is CSVGHQYSETQYF. The CDR3 DNA reads as TGCAGCGTTGGACACCAGTATAGCGAGACCCAGTACTTC. The gene calls are TRBV29-1 and TRBJ2-5, with D uncertain. Trimming stripped 4 bases from V and 5 bases from J, with 14 bases between. The CDR3 is 13 residues long. CDR1 and CDR2 (germline): SQVTM, ANQGSEA. The complete variable domain, with remaining parts taken from reference TRBV29-1 and TRBJ2-5, reads SAVISQKPSRDICQRGTSLTIQCQVDSQVTMMFWYRQQPGQSLTLIATANQGSEATYESGFVIDKFPISRPNLTFSTLTVSNMSPEDSSIYLCSVGHQYSETQYFGPGTRLLVL.